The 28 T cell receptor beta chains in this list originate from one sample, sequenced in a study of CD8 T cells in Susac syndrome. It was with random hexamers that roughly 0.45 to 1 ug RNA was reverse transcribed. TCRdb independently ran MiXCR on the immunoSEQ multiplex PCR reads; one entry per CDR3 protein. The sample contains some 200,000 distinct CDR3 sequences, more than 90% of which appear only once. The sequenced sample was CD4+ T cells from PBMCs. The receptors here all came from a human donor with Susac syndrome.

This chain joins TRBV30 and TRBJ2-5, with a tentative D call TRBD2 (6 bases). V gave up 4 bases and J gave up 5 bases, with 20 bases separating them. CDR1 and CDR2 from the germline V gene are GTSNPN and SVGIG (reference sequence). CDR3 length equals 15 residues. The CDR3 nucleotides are TGTGCCTGGACCCAAGGAGCGGGTTGGGAGGAGACCCAGTACTTC. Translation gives CAWTQGAGWEETQYF.

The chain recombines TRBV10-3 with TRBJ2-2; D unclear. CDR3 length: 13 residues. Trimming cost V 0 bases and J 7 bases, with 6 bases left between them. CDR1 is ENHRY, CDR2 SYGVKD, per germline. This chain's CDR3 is CAISESHGGELFF. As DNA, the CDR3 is TGTGCCATCAGTGAGTCGCATGGCGGGGAGCTGTTTTTT.

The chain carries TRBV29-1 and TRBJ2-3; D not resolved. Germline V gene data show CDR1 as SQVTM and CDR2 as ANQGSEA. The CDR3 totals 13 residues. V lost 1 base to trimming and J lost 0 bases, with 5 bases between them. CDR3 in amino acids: CSVEVLSTDTQYF. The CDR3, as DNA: TGCAGCGTTGAAGTCCTCAGCACAGATACGCAGTATTTT.

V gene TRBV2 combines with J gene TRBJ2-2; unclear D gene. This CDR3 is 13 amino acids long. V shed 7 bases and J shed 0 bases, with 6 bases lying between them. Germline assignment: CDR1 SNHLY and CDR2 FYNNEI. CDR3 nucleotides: TGTGCCAGCAATTATGCGAACACCGGGGAGCTGTTTTTT. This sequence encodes CASNYANTGELFF.

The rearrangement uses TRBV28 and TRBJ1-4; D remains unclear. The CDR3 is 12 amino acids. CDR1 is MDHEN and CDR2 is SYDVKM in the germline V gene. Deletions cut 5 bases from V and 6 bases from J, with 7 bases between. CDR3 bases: TGTGCCAGCAGTCCCACACATGAAAAACTGTTTTTT. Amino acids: CASSPTHEKLFF.

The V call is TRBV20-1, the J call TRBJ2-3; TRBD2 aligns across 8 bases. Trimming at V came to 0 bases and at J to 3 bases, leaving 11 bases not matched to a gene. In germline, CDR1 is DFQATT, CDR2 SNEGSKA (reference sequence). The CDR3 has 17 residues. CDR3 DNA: TGCAGTGCTAGAGATATTCTGGCGGGGGGAATAACAGATACGCAGTATTTT. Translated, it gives CSARDILAGGITDTQYF.

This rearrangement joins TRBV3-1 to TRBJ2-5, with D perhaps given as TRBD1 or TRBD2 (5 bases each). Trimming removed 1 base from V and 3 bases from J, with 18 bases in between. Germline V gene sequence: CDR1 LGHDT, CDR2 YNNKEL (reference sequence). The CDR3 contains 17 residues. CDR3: CASSQGSDSRAKETQYF. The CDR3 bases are TGTGCCAGCAGCCAAGGTAGCGACAGTAGGGCAAAAGAGACCCAGTACTTC.

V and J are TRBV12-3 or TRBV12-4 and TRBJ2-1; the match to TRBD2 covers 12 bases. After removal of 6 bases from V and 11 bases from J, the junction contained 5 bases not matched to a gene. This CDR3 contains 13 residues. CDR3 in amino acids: CASRTGLAGKQFF. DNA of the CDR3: TGTGCCAGCAGAACAGGACTAGCGGGAAAGCAGTTCTTC.

CDR3 residues: CSASLQGFSGNTIYF. In DNA form, the CDR3 reads TGCAGTGCTAGCTTACAGGGTTTCTCTGGAAACACCATATATTTT. This sequence joins TRBV20-1 and TRBJ1-3; possibly TRBD1 for D (6 bases). This CDR3 contains 15 residues. CDR1 DFQATT and CDR2 SNEGSKA come from the germline V gene (reference sequence). V lost 3 bases to trimming and J lost 0 bases, with 12 bases between them.

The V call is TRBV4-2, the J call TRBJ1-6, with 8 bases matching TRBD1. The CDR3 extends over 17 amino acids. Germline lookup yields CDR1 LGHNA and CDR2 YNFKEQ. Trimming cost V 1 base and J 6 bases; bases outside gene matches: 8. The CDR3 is CASSQGTGSDSNSPLHF. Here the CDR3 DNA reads TGTGCCAGCAGCCAAGGGACAGGGAGTGATAGTAATTCACCCCTCCACTTT.

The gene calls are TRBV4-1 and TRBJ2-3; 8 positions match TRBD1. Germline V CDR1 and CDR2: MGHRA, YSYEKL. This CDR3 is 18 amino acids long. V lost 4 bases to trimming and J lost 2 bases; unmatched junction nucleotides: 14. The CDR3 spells CASSPLGPRGQNTDTQYF. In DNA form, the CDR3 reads TGCGCCAGCAGCCCTCTTGGACCCAGGGGGCAGAACACAGATACGCAGTATTTT.

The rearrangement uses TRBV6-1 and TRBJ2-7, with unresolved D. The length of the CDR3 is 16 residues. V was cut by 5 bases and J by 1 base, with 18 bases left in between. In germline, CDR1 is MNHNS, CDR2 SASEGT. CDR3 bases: TGTGCCAGCAGTCCCTCACCGGGTGGGATTTCCTACGAGCAGTACTTC. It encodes CASSPSPGGISYEQYF.

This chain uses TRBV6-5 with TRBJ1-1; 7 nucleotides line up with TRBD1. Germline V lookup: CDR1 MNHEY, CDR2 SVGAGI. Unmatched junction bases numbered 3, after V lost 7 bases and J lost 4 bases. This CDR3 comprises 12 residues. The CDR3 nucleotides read TGTGCCAGCACGGACAGGATCACTGAAGCTTTCTTT. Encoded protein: CASTDRITEAFF.

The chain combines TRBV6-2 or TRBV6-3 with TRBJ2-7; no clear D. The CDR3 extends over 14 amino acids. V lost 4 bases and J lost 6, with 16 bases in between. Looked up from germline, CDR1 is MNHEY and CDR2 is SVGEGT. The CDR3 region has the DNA TGTGCCAGCAGTTTACTTGGTGCCAGTTTCGAGCAGTACTTC. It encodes CASSLLGASFEQYF.

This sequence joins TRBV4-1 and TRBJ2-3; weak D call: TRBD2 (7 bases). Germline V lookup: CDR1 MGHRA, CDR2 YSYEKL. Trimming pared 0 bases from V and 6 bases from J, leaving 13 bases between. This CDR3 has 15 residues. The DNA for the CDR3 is TGCGCCAGCAGCCAAGATGGCGGGGGCCGGGATACGCAGTATTTT. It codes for CASSQDGGGRDTQYF.

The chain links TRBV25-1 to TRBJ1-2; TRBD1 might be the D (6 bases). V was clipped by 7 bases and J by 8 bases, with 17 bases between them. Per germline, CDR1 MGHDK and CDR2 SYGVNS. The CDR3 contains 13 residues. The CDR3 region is CASTPGGGRGYTF. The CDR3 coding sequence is TGTGCCAGCACCCCCGGGGGCGGAAGGGGCTACACCTTC.

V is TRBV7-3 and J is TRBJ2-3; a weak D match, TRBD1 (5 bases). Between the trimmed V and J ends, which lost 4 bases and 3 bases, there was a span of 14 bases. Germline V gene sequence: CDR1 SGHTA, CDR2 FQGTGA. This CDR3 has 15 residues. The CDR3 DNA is TGTGCCAGCAGCTCGTACATCGACAGAACAGATACGCAGTATTTT. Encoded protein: CASSSYIDRTDTQYF.

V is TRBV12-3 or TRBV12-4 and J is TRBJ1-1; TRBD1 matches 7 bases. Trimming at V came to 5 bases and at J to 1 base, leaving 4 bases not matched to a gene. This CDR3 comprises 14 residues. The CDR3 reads CASSHRGSNTEAFF. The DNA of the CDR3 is TGTGCCAGCAGTCACAGGGGTTCGAACACTGAAGCTTTCTTT.

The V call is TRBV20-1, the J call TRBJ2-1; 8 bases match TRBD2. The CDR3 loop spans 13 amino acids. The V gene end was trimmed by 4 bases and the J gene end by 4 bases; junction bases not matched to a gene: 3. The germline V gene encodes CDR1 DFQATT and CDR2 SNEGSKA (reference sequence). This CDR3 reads CSAITSGYNEQFF. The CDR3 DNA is TGCAGTGCTATCACTAGCGGATACAATGAGCAGTTCTTC.

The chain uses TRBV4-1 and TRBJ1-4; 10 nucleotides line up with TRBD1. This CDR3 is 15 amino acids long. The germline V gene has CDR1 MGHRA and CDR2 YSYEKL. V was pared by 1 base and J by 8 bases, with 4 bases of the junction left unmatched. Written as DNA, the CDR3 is TGCGCCAGCAGCCAAGTAGGGACAGGGGAGGAAAAACTGTTTTTT. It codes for CASSQVGTGEEKLFF.

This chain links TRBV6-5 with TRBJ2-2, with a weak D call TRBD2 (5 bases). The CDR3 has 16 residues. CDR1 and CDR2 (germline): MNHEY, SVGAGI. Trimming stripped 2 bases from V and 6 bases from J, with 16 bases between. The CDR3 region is CASSYNNPRAAGELFF. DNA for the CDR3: TGTGCCAGCAGTTACAACAACCCGAGGGCAGCCGGGGAGCTGTTTTTT.

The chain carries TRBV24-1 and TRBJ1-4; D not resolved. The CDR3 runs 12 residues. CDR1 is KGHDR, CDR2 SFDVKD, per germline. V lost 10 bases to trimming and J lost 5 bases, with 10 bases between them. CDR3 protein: CATGTRNEKLFF. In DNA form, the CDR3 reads TGTGCCACTGGAACAAGGAATGAAAAACTGTTTTTT.

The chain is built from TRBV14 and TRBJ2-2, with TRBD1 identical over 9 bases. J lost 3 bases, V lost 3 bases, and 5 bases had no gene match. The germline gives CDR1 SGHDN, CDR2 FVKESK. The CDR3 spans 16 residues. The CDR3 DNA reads TGTGCCAGCAGCCATACCGGGACAGGGTACACCGGGGAGCTGTTTTTT. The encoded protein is CASSHTGTGYTGELFF.

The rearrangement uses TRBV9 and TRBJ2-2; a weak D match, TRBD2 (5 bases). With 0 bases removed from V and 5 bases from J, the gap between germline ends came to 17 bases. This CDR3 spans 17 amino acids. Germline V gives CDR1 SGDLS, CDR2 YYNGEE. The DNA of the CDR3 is TGTGCCAGCAGCGTAGCCCTGGGGAGCCGTAGGACCGGGGAGCTGTTTTTT. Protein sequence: CASSVALGSRRTGELFF.

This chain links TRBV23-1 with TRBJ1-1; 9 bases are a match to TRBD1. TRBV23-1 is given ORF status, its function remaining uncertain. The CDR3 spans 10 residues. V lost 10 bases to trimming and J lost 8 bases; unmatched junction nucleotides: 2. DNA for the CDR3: TGCGCCAAGGGGACAGGGGAAGCTTTCTTT. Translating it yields CAKGTGEAFF.

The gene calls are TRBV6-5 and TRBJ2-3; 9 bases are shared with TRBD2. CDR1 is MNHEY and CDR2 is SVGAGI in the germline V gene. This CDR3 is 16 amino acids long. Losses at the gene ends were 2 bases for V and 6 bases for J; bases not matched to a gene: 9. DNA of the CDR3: TGTGCCAGCAGTTACGGGGCGGGGGGGCCGGGTGATACGCAGTATTTT. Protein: CASSYGAGGPGDTQYF.

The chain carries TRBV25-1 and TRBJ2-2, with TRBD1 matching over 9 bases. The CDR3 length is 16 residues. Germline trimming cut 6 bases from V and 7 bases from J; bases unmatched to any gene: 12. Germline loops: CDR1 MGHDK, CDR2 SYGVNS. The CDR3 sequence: CASRGTGTGEVGELFF. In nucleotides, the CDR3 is TGTGCCAGCAGGGGGACAGGGACAGGCGAGGTCGGGGAGCTGTTTTTT.

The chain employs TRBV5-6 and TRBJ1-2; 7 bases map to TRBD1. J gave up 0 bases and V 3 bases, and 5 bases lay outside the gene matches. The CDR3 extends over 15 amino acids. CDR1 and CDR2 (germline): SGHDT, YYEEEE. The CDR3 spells CASSYPGQPNYGYTF. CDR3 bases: TGTGCCAGCAGCTACCCGGGACAGCCTAACTATGGCTACACCTTC.